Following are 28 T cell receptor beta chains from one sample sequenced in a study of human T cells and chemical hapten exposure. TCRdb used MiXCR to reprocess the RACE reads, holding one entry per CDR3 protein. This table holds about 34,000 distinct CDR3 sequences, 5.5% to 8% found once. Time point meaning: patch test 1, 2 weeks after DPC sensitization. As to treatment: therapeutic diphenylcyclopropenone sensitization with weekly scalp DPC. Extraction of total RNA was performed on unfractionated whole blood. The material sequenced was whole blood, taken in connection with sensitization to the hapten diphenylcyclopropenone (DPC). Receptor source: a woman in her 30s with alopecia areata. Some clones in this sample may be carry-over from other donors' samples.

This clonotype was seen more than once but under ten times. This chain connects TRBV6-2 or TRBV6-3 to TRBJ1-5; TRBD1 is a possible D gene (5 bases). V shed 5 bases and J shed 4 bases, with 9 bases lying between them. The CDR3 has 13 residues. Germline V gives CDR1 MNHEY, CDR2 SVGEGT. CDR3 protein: CASSQGRNQPQHF. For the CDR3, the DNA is TGTGCCAGCAGTCAGGGTAGGAATCAGCCCCAGCATTTT.

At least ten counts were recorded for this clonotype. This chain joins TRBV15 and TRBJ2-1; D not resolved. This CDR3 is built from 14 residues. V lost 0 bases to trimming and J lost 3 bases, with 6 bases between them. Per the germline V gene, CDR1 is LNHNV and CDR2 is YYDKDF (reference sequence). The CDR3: CATSREVDYNEQFF. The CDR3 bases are TGTGCCACCAGCAGAGAGGTTGACTACAATGAGCAGTTCTTC. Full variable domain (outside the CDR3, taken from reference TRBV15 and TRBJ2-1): DAMVIQNPRYQVTQFGKPVTLSCSQTLNHNVMYWYQQKSSQAPKLLFHYYDKDFNNEADTPDNFQSRRPNTSFCFLDIRSPGLGDTAMYLCATSREVDYNEQFFGPGTRLTVL.

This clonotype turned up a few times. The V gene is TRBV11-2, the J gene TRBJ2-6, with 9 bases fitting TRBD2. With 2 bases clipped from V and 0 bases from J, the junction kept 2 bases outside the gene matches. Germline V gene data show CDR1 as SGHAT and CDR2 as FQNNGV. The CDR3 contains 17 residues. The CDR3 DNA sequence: TGTGCCAGCAGCTTACTAGCGGGGAGCTCTGGGGCCAACGTCCTGACTTTC. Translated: CASSLLAGSSGANVLTF.

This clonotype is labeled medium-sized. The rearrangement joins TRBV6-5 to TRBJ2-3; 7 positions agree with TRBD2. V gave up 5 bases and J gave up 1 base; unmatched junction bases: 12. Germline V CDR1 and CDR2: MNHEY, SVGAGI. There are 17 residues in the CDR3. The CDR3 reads CASSPDLAAWGTDTQYF. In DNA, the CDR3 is TGTGCCAGCAGTCCAGACCTAGCGGCCTGGGGCACAGATACGCAGTATTTT.

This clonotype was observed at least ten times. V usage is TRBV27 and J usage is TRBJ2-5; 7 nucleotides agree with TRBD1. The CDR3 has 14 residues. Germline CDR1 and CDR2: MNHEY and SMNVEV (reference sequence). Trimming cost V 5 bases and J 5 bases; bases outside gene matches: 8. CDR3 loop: CASSAQGVGETQYF. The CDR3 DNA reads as TGTGCCAGCAGTGCCCAGGGGGTGGGGGAGACCCAGTACTTC.

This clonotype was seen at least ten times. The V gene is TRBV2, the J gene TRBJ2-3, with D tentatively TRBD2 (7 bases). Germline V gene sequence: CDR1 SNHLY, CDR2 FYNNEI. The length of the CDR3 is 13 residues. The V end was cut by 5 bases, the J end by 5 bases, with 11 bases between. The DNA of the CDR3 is TGTGCCAGCAGTCGGGGGGCCCTAGATACGCAGTATTTT. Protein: CASSRGALDTQYF.

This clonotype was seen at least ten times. The CDR3 nucleotides read TGTGCCAGCAGCTTAGCGGTTGGGTCCACTGAAGCTTTCTTT. Its protein product is CASSLAVGSTEAFF. The chain couples TRBV7-2 to TRBJ1-1; D not resolved. V lost 0 bases to trimming and J lost 4 bases, with 9 bases between them. CDR3 length equals 14 residues. CDR1 and CDR2 from the germline V gene are SGHTA and FQGNSA.

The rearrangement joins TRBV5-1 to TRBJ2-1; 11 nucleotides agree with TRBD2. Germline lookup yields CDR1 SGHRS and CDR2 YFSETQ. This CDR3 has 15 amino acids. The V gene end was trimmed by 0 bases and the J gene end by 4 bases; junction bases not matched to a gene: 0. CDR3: CASSLGLAGYNEQFF. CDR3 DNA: TGCGCCAGCAGCTTGGGACTAGCGGGGTACAATGAGCAGTTCTTC.

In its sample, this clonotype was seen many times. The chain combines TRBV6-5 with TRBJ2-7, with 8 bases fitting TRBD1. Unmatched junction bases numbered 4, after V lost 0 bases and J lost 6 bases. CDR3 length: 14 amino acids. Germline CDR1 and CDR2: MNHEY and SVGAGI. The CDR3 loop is CASSYSTGAGEQYF. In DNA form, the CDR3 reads TGTGCCAGCAGTTACTCGACAGGGGCGGGCGAGCAGTACTTC.

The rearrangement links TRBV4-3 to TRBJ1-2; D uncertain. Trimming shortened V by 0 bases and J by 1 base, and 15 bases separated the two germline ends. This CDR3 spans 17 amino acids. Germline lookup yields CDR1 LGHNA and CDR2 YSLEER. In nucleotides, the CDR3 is TGCGCCAGCAGCCAAGAACTCAGGAGCAGATATAACTATGGCTACACCTTC. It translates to CASSQELRSRYNYGYTF.

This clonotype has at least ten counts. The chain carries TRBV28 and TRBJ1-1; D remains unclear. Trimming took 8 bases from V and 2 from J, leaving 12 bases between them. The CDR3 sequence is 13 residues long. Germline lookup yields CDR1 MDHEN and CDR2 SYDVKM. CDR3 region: CASLRRYNTEAFF. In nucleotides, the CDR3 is TGTGCCAGCTTACGGAGGTATAACACTGAAGCTTTCTTT.

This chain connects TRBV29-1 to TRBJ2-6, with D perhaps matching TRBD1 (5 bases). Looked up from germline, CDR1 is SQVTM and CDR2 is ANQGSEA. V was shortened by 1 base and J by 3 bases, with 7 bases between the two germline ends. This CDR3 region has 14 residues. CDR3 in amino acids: CSVEVGVGANVLTF. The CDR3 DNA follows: TGCAGCGTTGAAGTAGGGGTTGGGGCCAACGTCCTGACTTTC.

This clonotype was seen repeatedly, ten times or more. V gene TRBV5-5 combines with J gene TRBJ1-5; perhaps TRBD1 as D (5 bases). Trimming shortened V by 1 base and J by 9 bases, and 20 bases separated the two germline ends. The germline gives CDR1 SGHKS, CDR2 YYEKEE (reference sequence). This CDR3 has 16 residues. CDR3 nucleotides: TGTGCCAGCAGCTTGTATTCCGGACAACAGATGGGGCCCCAGCATTTT. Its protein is CASSLYSGQQMGPQHF.

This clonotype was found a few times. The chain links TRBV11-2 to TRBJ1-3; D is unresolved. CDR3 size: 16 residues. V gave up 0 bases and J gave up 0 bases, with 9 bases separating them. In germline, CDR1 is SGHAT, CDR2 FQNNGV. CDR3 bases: TGTGCCAGCAGCTTAGATTTACAGTTCTCTGGAAACACCATATATTTT. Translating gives CASSLDLQFSGNTIYF.

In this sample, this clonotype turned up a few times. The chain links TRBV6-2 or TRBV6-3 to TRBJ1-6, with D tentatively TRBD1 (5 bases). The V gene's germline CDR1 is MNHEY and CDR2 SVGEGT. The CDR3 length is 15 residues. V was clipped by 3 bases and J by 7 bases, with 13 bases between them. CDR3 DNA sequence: TGTGCCAGCAGTTATGGACACGTCTGGAATTCACCCCTCCACTTT. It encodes CASSYGHVWNSPLHF.

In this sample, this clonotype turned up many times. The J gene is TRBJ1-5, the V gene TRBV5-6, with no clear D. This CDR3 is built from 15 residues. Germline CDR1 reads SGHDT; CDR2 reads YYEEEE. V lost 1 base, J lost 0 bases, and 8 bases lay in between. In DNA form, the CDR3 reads TGTGCCAGCAGCTTGAGATGGGGTAGCAATCAGCCCCAGCATTTT. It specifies CASSLRWGSNQPQHF.

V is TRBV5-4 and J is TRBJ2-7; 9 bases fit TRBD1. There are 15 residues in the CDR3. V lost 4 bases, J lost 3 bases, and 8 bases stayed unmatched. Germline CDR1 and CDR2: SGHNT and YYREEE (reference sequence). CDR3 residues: CASSPGTGKNYEQYF. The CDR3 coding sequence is TGTGCCAGCAGCCCCGGGACAGGGAAAAACTACGAGCAGTACTTC.

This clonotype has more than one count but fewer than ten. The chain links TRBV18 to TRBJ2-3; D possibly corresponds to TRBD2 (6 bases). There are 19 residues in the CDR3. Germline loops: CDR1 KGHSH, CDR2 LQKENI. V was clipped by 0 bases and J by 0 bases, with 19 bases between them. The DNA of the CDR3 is TGTGCCAGCTCACCACCTATCTCCCCTGCTCGGGGGAGCACAGATACGCAGTATTTT. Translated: CASSPPISPARGSTDTQYF. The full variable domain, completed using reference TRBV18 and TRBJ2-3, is NAGVMQNPRHLVRRRGQEARLRCSPMKGHSHVYWYRQLPEEGLKFMVYLQKENIIDESGMPKERFSAEFPKEGPSILRIQQVVRGDSAAYFCASSPPISPARGSTDTQYFGPGTRLTVL.

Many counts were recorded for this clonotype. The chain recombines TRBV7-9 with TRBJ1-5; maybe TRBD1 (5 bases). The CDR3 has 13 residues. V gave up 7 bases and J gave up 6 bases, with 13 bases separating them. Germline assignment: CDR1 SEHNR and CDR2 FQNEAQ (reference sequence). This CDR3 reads CASNSGFSQPQHF. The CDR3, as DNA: TGTGCCAGCAACTCAGGGTTTAGTCAGCCCCAGCATTTT.

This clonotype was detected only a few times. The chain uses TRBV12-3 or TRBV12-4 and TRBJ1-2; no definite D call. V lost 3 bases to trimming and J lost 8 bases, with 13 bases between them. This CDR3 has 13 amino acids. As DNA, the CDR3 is TGTGCCAGCAGTTTGCAGGAAAAAGGGGGCTACACCTTC. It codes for CASSLQEKGGYTF.

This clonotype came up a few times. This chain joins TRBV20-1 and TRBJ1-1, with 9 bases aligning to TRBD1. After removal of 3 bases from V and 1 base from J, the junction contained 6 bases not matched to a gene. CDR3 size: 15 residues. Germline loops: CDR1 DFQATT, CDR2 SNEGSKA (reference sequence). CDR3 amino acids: CSARAGTGQNTEAFF. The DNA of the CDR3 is TGCAGTGCTAGGGCCGGGACAGGGCAGAACACTGAAGCTTTCTTT.

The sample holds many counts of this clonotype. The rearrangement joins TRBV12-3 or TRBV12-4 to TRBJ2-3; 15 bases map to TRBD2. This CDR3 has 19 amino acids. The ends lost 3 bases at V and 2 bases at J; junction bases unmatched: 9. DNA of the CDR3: TGTGCCAGCAGTTTGTCTAGGACTAGCGGGGGGGCCTTCACAGATACGCAGTATTTT. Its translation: CASSLSRTSGGAFTDTQYF.

The CDR3 sequence is CASSSGQGANTGELFF. CDR3 in DNA: TGTGCCAGCAGCTCCGGACAGGGGGCGAACACCGGGGAGCTGTTTTTT. The chain recombines TRBV7-7 with TRBJ2-2, with 10 positions matching TRBD1. Germline V CDR1 and CDR2: SSHAT, FNYEAQ (reference sequence). This CDR3 comprises 16 residues. V shed 4 bases, J shed 0 bases, and the junction held 2 bases outside the gene matches.

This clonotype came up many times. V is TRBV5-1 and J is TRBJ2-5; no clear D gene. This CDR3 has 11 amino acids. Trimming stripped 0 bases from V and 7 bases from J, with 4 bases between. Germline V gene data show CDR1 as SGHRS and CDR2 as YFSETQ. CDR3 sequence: CASSLEVTQYF. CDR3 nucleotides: TGCGCCAGCAGCTTGGAGGTGACCCAGTACTTC.

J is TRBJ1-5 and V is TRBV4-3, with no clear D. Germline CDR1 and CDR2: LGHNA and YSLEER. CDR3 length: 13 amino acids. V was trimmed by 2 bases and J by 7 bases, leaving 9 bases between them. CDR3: CASSQNFGQPQHF. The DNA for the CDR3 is TGCGCCAGCAGCCAAAACTTTGGCCAGCCCCAGCATTTT.

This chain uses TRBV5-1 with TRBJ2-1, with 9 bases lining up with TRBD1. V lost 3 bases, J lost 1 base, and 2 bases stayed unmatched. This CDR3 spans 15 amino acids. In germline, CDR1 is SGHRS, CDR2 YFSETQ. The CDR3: CASSWGQGSYNEQFF. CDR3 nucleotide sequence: TGCGCCAGCAGCTGGGGACAGGGATCCTACAATGAGCAGTTCTTC.

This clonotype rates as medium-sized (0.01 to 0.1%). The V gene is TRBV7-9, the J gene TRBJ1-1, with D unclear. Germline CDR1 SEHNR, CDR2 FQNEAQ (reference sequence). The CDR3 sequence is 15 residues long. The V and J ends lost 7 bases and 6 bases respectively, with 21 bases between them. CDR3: CASTGTSEMIAEAFF. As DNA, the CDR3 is TGTGCCAGCACCGGCACGAGTGAGATGATAGCTGAAGCTTTCTTT. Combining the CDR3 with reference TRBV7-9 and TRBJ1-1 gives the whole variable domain DTGVSQNPRHKITKRGQNVTFRCDPISEHNRLYWYRQTLGQGPEFLTYFQNEAQLEKSRLLSDRFSAERPKGSFSTLEIQRTEQGDSAMYLCASTGTSEMIAEAFFGQGTRLTVV.

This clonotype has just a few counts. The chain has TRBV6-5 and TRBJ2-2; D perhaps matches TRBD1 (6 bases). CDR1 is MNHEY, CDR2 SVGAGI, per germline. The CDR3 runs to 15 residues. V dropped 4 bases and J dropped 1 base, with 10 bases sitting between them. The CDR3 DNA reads TGTGCCAGCAGTTCCCAGACAGGGAACACCGGGGAGCTGTTTTTT. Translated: CASSSQTGNTGELFF.